Included here is one TCR beta chain sequence, with context. No antigen is known for it. Produced via immunoSEQ multiplex PCR; TCRdb's table is partial and in-frame only. The sample lists about 330,000 clones; roughly 87% were seen once. This sample is drawn from a study of cytomegalovirus exposure and HLA in healthy donors. Regarding the study as a whole: Reported results showed that the classifier diagnosed cytomegalovirus status with high specificity and sensitivity. In the approximately 120 validation repertoires, a later analysis found that first-cohort TCR clusters tended to co-occur.

The germline V and J ends were trimmed by 4 bases and 11 bases, with 14 bases remaining between them. The CDR3 is 11 residues long. The germline V gene has CDR1 GTSNPN and CDR2 SVGIG (reference sequence). The sample consisted of PBMCs. This TCR was sampled from a young woman in good health and CMV-seropositive. The chain has TRBV30 and TRBJ1-1, with a tentative D call TRBD1 (5 bases). CDR3 in amino acids: CAWTPGASAFF. The CDR3, as DNA: TGTGCCTGGACCCCCGGGGCGTCGGCTTTCTTT.